This T cell receptor beta chain was obtained from a study of blood T cell repertoires in COVID-19. At the level of the study: Both acute and convalescent COVID-19 samples were obtained from the United States, Italy and Spain. The analysed material was cDNA or gDNA that came from T cells, B-cell-depleted T cells, or PBMCs.

This clone is a singleton in its sample. In the authors' workflow: Counts of nucleated cells, estimated from reference gene primer amplification, were obtained. Some clones are missing from TCRdb's copy, which holds only in-frame ones; the method was immunoSEQ multiplex PCR. V, J and clone size derive from that table, while D and trimming were established from the DNA sequence. The table records roughly 220,000 clones, about four fifths of them present only once. The CDR3 has 18 residues. Germline CDR1 is GTSNPN and CDR2 is SVGIG (reference sequence). V dropped 0 bases and J dropped 1 base, with 19 bases sitting between them. Followed longitudinally, the Seattle patients had been enrolled during active infection.

The V gene is TRBV30, the J gene TRBJ1-5; maybe TRBD1 (6 bases). This sequence was found in a woman aged 80 or older with COVID-19, enrolled during active disease. The sequencing input was peripheral blood. CDR3 residues: CAWSVRGAGTMSNQPQHF. CDR3 sequence (DNA): TGTGCCTGGAGTGTTCGGGGGGCCGGGACAATGAGCAATCAGCCCCAGCATTTT.